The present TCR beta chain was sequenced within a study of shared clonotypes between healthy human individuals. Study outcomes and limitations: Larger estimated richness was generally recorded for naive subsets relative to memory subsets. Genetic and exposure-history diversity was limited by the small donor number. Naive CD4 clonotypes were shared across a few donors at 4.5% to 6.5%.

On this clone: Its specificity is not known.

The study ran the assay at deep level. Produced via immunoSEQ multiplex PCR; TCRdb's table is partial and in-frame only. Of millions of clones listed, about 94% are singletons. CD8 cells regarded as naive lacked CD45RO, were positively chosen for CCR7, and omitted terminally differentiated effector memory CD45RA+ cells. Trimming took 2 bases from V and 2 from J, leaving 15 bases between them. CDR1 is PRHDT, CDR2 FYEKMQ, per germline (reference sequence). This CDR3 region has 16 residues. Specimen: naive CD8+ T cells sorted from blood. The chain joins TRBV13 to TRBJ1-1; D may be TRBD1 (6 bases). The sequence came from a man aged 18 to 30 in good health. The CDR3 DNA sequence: TGTGCCAGCAGCTTAAGTCTTCGGGGGCCTAACACTGAAGCTTTCTTT. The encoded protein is CASSLSLRGPNTEAFF.